The 24 T cell receptor beta chains below all came from one sample that was sequenced in a study of blood T cell repertoires in COVID-19. Libraries were prepared by immunoSEQ multiplex PCR; TCRdb keeps only in-frame clonotypes and omits some of them. Among 70,000 or so clones listed, 70% to 80% were seen once. The sample taken for sequencing was peripheral blood. All receptors come from a man between 65 and 85 years old with acute or convalescent COVID-19.

This clone was detected only once. The chain is built from TRBV7-2 and TRBJ2-7, with 8 bases that match TRBD2. Looked up from germline, CDR1 is SGHTA and CDR2 is FQGNSA. CDR3 length: 15 amino acids. With V trimmed by 5 bases and J by 6 bases, 12 bases remained unmatched. CDR3 protein: CASSIQAGVSTEQYF. In nucleotides, the CDR3 is TGTGCCAGCAGCATCCAAGCGGGAGTATCTACCGAGCAGTACTTC.

The gene calls are TRBV28 and TRBJ1-1, with TRBD1 as a possible D gene (5 bases). CDR3 length equals 17 residues. Germline V gene data show CDR1 as MDHEN and CDR2 as SYDVKM. With 2 bases removed from V and 6 bases from J, the gap between germline ends came to 22 bases. The CDR3 DNA sequence: TGTGCCAGCAGTTTAGCCCCGGTGGGGCCCTTGGACGCTGAAGCTTTCTTT. Translating it yields CASSLAPVGPLDAEAFF.

The CDR3 DNA follows: TGTGCCAGTTCACGGGAGAGTACCCTCCGGCAGGGGGCTGGGCCCCAGCATTTT. Translation: CASSRESTLRQGAGPQHF. The chain uses TRBV19 and TRBJ1-5; the match to TRBD1 covers 8 bases. Trimming removed 8 bases from V and 9 bases from J; junction bases left unmatched: 24. Germline V CDR1 and CDR2: LNHDA, SQIVND (reference sequence). The CDR3 has 18 residues. Variable domain in full (rest from reference TRBV19 and TRBJ1-5): DGGITQSPKYLFRKEGQNVTLSCEQNLNHDAMYWYRQDPGQGLRLIYYSQIVNDFQKGDIAEGYSVSREKKESFPLTVTSAQKNPTAFYLCASSRESTLRQGAGPQHFGDGTRLSIL.

This clone was detected once. The rearrangement uses TRBV15 and TRBJ1-5; 7 nucleotides agree with TRBD1. The CDR3 consists of 14 residues. V was pared by 4 bases and J by 3 bases, with 3 bases of the junction left unmatched. Germline V gene sequence: CDR1 LNHNV, CDR2 YYDKDF (reference sequence). The DNA for the CDR3 is TGTGCCACCAGCATCACAGGGGCCAATCAGCCCCAGCATTTT. This encodes CATSITGANQPQHF.

The J gene is TRBJ2-3, the V gene TRBV9; 9 bases align to TRBD1. The V and J ends lost 2 bases and 2 bases, in that order; junction bases with no gene match: 12. This CDR3 has 18 amino acids. Germline-derived CDR1 and CDR2 are SGDLS and YYNGEE. CDR3 protein: CASSVGSTGGGPTDTQYF. CDR3 DNA: TGTGCCAGCAGCGTGGGGAGTACAGGGGGCGGACCCACAGATACGCAGTATTTT.

The V call is TRBV4-3, the J call TRBJ2-3; 16 bases match TRBD2. Germline V gene lookup returns CDR1 LGHNA and CDR2 YSLEER. V lost 0 bases to trimming and J lost 1 base; unmatched junction nucleotides: 7. This CDR3 is built from 20 residues. CDR3 sequence: CASSQDSAGLAGGRTDTQYF. CDR3 DNA sequence: TGCGCCAGCAGCCAAGATAGTGCGGGACTAGCGGGAGGGCGCACAGATACGCAGTATTTT.

This chain joins TRBV18 and TRBJ1-5, with D possibly being TRBD1 (5 bases). This CDR3 is built from 14 residues. Germline-derived CDR1 and CDR2 are KGHSH and LQKENI. V gave up 2 bases and J gave up 6 bases, with 11 bases separating them. CDR3 nucleotide sequence: TGTGCCAGCTCACCAGGGGCCCCTCCTCAGCCCCAGCATTTT. Translation: CASSPGAPPQPQHF.

V is TRBV28 and J is TRBJ2-5; possible D gene TRBD1, 6 bases. Per germline, CDR1 MDHEN and CDR2 SYDVKM. Between the trimmed V and J ends, which lost 7 bases and 0 bases, there was a span of 9 bases. The CDR3 sequence is 13 residues long. The CDR3 region is CASTTGNQETQYF. The CDR3 coding sequence is TGTGCCAGCACTACAGGGAACCAAGAGACCCAGTACTTC.

This rearrangement joins TRBV10-3 to TRBJ2-5, with D unclear. Per germline, CDR1 ENHRY and CDR2 SYGVKD. This CDR3 spans 13 amino acids. Deletions cut 10 bases from V and 0 bases from J, with 12 bases between. CDR3 bases: TGTGCCACCCAACCGAGCAACCAAGAGACCCAGTACTTC. Amino acid sequence: CATQPSNQETQYF.

At least ten counts were recorded for this clone. The gene calls are TRBV18 and TRBJ1-2; 7 nucleotides match TRBD1. Trimming took 5 bases from V and 8 from J; bases not matched to a gene: 2. The germline CDR1 and CDR2 sequences are KGHSH and LQKENI. The CDR3 is made up of 11 amino acids. CDR3 sequence: CASSDREGYTF. The CDR3 DNA sequence: TGTGCCAGCTCAGACAGGGAGGGCTACACCTTC.

The sample holds a few counts of this clone. V usage is TRBV25-1 and J usage is TRBJ1-5; the D gene is possibly TRBD1 (5 bases). Trimming stripped 1 base from V and 0 bases from J, with 16 bases between. This CDR3 spans 18 amino acids. Germline V gene lookup returns CDR1 MGHDK and CDR2 SYGVNS. The CDR3 region is CASSEWRHLRGSNQPQHF. In DNA form, the CDR3 reads TGTGCCAGCAGTGAATGGAGACACCTAAGGGGTAGCAATCAGCCCCAGCATTTT.

This clone is a singleton in its sample. This chain uses TRBV7-2 with TRBJ1-5, with 7 bases that match TRBD1. Looked up from germline, CDR1 is SGHTA and CDR2 is FQGNSA. Trimming removed 0 bases from V and 1 base from J; junction bases left unmatched: 3. The CDR3 spans 16 residues. The CDR3 region is CASSLALDRSNQPQHF. The DNA for the CDR3 is TGTGCCAGCAGCTTAGCGCTGGACAGGAGCAATCAGCCCCAGCATTTT.

CDR3 sequence: CASSYSRGDEQFF. The CDR3, as DNA: TGTGCCAGCAGCTACTCCAGGGGGGATGAGCAGTTCTTC. This sequence joins TRBV7-2 and TRBJ2-1; TRBD1 is a possible D gene (7 bases). V was pared by 4 bases and J by 8 bases, with 12 bases between. Germline-derived CDR1 and CDR2 are SGHTA and FQGNSA. CDR3 length: 13 residues.

The chain combines TRBV28 with TRBJ1-5; D might be TRBD1 (5 bases). Trimming left V 3 bases short and J 4 bases short, with 10 bases between. Germline lookup yields CDR1 MDHEN and CDR2 SYDVKM. The CDR3 length is 14 residues. In nucleotides, the CDR3 is TGTGCCAGCAGTTTTCGGGGGGGGAATCAGCCCCAGCATTTT. It encodes CASSFRGGNQPQHF.

The V call is TRBV11-2, the J call TRBJ1-5; D uncertain. The germline V and J ends were trimmed by 5 bases and 6 bases, with 14 bases remaining between them. Germline-derived CDR1 and CDR2 are SGHAT and FQNNGV. The CDR3 is 14 residues long. The CDR3 nucleotides are TGTGCCAGCAGCCCCCAGGCAGGAACTCAGCCCCAGCATTTT. It translates to CASSPQAGTQPQHF.

The chain combines TRBV2 with TRBJ2-7, with 8 bases lining up with TRBD1. The CDR3 covers 14 residues. V shed 7 bases, J shed 1 base, and the junction held 6 bases outside the gene matches. The germline V gene has CDR1 SNHLY and CDR2 FYNNEI. CDR3 DNA sequence: TGTGCCAGCACGGCAGGGGGCGCATCCTACGAGCAGTACTTC. It translates to CASTAGGASYEQYF.

This chain uses TRBV25-1 with TRBJ1-4; TRBD1 matches at 10 bases. Losses at the gene ends were 1 base for V and 5 bases for J; bases not matched to a gene: 4. The CDR3 contains 16 residues. Germline V lookup: CDR1 MGHDK, CDR2 SYGVNS. The CDR3 sequence is CASSEWGQGQNEKLFF. DNA for the CDR3: TGTGCCAGCAGTGAATGGGGACAGGGGCAAAATGAAAAACTGTTTTTT.

V usage is TRBV19 and J usage is TRBJ1-5, with 7 nucleotides matching TRBD1. This CDR3 spans 15 amino acids. V trimming: 3 bases; J trimming: 0 bases; junction bases outside the gene matches: 2. Germline V gene data show CDR1 as LNHDA and CDR2 as SQIVND (reference sequence). The CDR3 region is CASSMGQYSNQPQHF. The DNA of the CDR3 is TGTGCCAGTAGTATGGGACAGTATAGCAATCAGCCCCAGCATTTT.

V usage is TRBV4-2 and J usage is TRBJ2-3; 7 positions agree with TRBD1. Losses at the gene ends were 0 bases for V and 7 bases for J; bases not matched to a gene: 16. This CDR3 is 18 amino acids long. Germline V gene lookup returns CDR1 LGHNA and CDR2 YNFKEQ. In DNA form, the CDR3 reads TGTGCCAGCAGCCAAGAGGATACAGGGGCCGCTCCCTTTAATACGCAGTATTTT. Amino acids: CASSQEDTGAAPFNTQYF.

V is TRBV15 and J is TRBJ1-1; TRBD1 agrees at 9 bases. This CDR3 has 17 amino acids. J was trimmed by 3 bases and V by 0 bases; bases with no gene match: 8. The germline V gene has CDR1 LNHNV and CDR2 YYDKDF (reference sequence). Here the CDR3 DNA reads TGTGCCACCAGCAGAGATAGACAGGGGGGTTTGCACACTGAAGCTTTCTTT. It yields the protein CATSRDRQGGLHTEAFF.

This chain links TRBV4-2 with TRBJ1-1; D is unclear. Trimming stripped 2 bases from V and 0 bases from J, with 7 bases between. Germline CDR1 reads LGHNA; CDR2 reads YNFKEQ. This CDR3 is 14 amino acids long. The CDR3 DNA is TGTGCCAGCAGCCAACGACACTTGAACACTGAAGCTTTCTTT. Translated, it gives CASSQRHLNTEAFF.

This chain links TRBV27 with TRBJ1-5; the D gene is possibly TRBD1 (5 bases). V was clipped by 0 bases and J by 2 bases, with 11 bases between them. The V gene's germline CDR1 is MNHEY and CDR2 SMNVEV (reference sequence). This CDR3 has 16 residues. The CDR3 loop is CASSLSPGVGNQPQHF. CDR3 sequence (DNA): TGTGCCAGCAGTTTATCCCCGGGGGTAGGCAATCAGCCCCAGCATTTT.

CDR3 bases: TGCGCCAGCAGCTTCCAGGGGGCGGACGAGCAGTACTTC. This sequence encodes CASSFQGADEQYF. The V call is TRBV5-1, the J call TRBJ2-7; 8 nucleotides agree with TRBD1. V lost 2 bases to trimming and J lost 5 bases; unmatched junction nucleotides: 3. This CDR3 contains 13 residues. Germline lookup yields CDR1 SGHRS and CDR2 YFSETQ. Complete variable domain (other parts from reference TRBV5-1 and TRBJ2-7): KAGVTQTPRYLIKTRGQQVTLSCSPISGHRSVSWYQQTPGQGLQFLFEYFSETQRNKGNFPGRFSGRQFSNSRSEMNVSTLELGDSALYLCASSFQGADEQYFGPGTRLTVT.

About this clone itself: Mismatch with germline at one junction end may stem from a read error. The gene calls are TRBV7-7 and TRBJ2-7, with 12 bases that match TRBD1. The CDR3 has 15 amino acids. Germline values: CDR1 SSHAT, CDR2 FNYEAQ (reference sequence). The CDR3 region is CASSLGTGGAYEQYF. CDR3 coding DNA: TGTGCTAGCAGCTTAGGGACAGGGGGCGCGTACGAGCAGTACTTC.